The rows below give T cell receptor beta chains drawn from one sample of a study of cytomegalovirus exposure and HLA in healthy donors. The method was immunoSEQ multiplex PCR; TCRdb's version includes in-frame clones alone and lacks a portion of them. The profile covers about 180,000 clones, with over 75% appearing a single time and more than 0.4% taken by the ten largest. The sequenced sample consisted of PBMCs. These receptors were taken from a woman in her forties or fifties in good health and CMV-seronegative. Each CDR3 is given with its conserved first and last residue. Fields, in order: D gene, V gene, clone size, J gene, CDR3 protein, CDR3 DNA. The D gene is left open where the match is weak. The size entry is marked missing in some rows and otherwise reads once, few, many or a size class.

TRBD2	TRBV6-5	.	TRBJ2-3	CASSERGETDTQYF	TGTGCCAGCAGTGAGCGGGGGGAGACAGATACGCAGTATTTT
TRBD1	TRBV11-2	.	TRBJ2-7	CASSPRQGGTGEQYF	TGTGCCAGCAGCCCCCGACAGGGGGGTACGGGAGAGCAGTACTTC
TRBD1	TRBV5-6	.	TRBJ2-3	CASSYNQGQYTDTQYF	TGTGCCAGCAGCTACAACCAGGGACAGTACACAGATACGCAGTATTTT
TRBD1	TRBV4-1	.	TRBJ2-7	CASSQVHGQGTHYEQYF	TGCGCCAGCAGCCAGGTTCACGGACAGGGGACCCACTACGAGCAGTACTTC
.	TRBV28	once	TRBJ1-3	CASSFPGGRGNTIYF	TGTGCCAGCAGTTTTCCGGGGGGTAGGGGAAACACCATATATTTT
TRBD1	TRBV7-8	.	TRBJ1-4	CASSVGTGDDEKLFF	TGTGCCAGCAGCGTAGGGACAGGGGATGATGAAAAACTGTTTTTT
.	TRBV28	.	TRBJ1-1	CASSHELVNTEAFF	TGTGCCAGCAGTCACGAGTTGGTGAACACTGAAGCTTTCTTT
.	TRBV28	once	TRBJ2-7	CASSSPPADSYEQYF	TGTGCCAGCAGTTCCCCCCCCGCGGACTCCTACGAGCAGTACTTC
TRBD2	TRBV10-3	.	TRBJ2-3	CAISRSSGSPEGQYF	TGTGCCATCAGTAGGTCTAGCGGGAGCCCCGAGGGGCAGTATTTT
.	TRBV7-6	.	TRBJ2-7	CASGGGYEQYF	TGTGCCTCAGGGGGAGGCTACGAGCAGTACTTC
TRBD1	TRBV19	.	TRBJ1-2	CASNTNRGLVYGYTF	TGTGCCAGTAACACAAACAGGGGGCTGGTCTATGGCTACACCTTC
TRBD1	TRBV10-2	.	TRBJ1-1	CASSDPRDSRHTEAFF	TGCGCCAGCAGTGACCCCCGGGACAGTCGGCACACTGAAGCTTTCTTT
.	TRBV7-3	.	TRBJ2-2	CASSSTSTGELFF	TGTGCCAGCAGCTCCACTAGCACCGGGGAGCTGTTTTTT
TRBD2	TRBV5-6	.	TRBJ2-3	CASSLLSGGSTDTQYF	TGTGCCAGCAGCTTGTTATCGGGAGGAAGCACAGATACGCAGTATTTT
.	TRBV9	.	TRBJ1-5	CASSPGGGSQPQHF	TGTGCCAGCAGCCCCGGGGGGGGGAGTCAGCCCCAGCATTTT